Sequencing of this T cell receptor beta chain was carried out in a study of shared clonotypes between healthy human individuals. Per the study methods: ImmunoSEQ only sent back junction sequences with no quality scores, so filtering was done differently. Sequencing was performed with immunoSEQ multiplex PCR; in TCRdb, only in-frame clones are kept and a portion is missing. V and J calls and clone size are as listed in that table; D and trimming were resolved from the DNA. The table records some 320,000 clones, over 75% of them present only once. V gave up 0 bases and J gave up 0 bases, with 9 bases separating them. This CDR3 is built from 16 residues. CDR1 MNHNS and CDR2 SASEGT come from the germline V gene.

This receptor was taken from a man younger than 35 in good health. The chain carries TRBV6-1 and TRBJ1-5; D might be TRBD1 (5 bases). Sequenced sample: memory CD8+ T cells sorted from blood. Subset specified: CD45RO+ cells pooled with CCR7-negative TemRA cells. The DNA for the CDR3 is TGTGCCAGCAGTGAAGCGGGGGTGCGTAGCAATCAGCCCCAGCATTTT. Protein product: CASSEAGVRSNQPQHF.